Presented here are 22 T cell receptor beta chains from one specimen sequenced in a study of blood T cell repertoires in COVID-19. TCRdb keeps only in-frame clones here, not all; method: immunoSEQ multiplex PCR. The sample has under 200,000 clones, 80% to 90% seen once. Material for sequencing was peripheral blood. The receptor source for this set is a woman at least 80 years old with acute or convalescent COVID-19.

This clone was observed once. The CDR3 nucleotides read TGTGCCAGCAGTGTAACAGGGGGCGAAGCTTTCTTT. Translating gives CASSVTGGEAFF. J is TRBJ1-1 and V is TRBV2; TRBD1 matches at 9 bases. V lost 4 bases to trimming and J lost 8 bases; unmatched junction nucleotides: 2. CDR1 is SNHLY and CDR2 is FYNNEI in the germline V gene. The CDR3 length is 12 residues.

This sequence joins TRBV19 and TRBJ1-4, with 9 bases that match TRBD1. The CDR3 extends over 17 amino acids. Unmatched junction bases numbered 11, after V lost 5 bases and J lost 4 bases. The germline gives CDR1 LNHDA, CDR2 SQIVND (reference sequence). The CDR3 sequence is CASSLWTGVRRNEKLFF. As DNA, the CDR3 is TGTGCCAGTAGTTTGTGGACAGGGGTTCGGCGTAATGAAAAACTGTTTTTT.

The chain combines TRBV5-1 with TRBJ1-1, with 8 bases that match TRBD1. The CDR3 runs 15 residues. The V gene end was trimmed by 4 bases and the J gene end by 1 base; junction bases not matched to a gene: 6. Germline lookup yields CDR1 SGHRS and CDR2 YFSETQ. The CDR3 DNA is TGCGCCAGCAGCCCACTCGGGACAGGGAACACTGAAGCTTTCTTT. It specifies CASSPLGTGNTEAFF. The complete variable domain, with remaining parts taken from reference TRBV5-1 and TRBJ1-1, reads KAGVTQTPRYLIKTRGQQVTLSCSPISGHRSVSWYQQTPGQGLQFLFEYFSETQRNKGNFPGRFSGRQFSNSRSEMNVSTLELGDSALYLCASSPLGTGNTEAFFGQGTRLTVV.

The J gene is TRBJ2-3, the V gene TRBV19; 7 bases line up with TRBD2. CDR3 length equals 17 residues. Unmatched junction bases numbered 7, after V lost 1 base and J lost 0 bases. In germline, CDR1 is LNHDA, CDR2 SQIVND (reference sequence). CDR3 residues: CASSIAGGLPSTDTQYF. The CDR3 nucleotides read TGTGCCAGTAGTATAGCGGGGGGTCTCCCTAGCACAGATACGCAGTATTTT.

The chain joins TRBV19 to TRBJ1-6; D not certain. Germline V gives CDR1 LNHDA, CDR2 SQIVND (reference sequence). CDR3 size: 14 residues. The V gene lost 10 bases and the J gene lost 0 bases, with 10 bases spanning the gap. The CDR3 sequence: CATRESSYNSPLHF. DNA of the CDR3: TGTGCCACTAGGGAGAGCTCCTATAATTCACCCCTCCACTTT.

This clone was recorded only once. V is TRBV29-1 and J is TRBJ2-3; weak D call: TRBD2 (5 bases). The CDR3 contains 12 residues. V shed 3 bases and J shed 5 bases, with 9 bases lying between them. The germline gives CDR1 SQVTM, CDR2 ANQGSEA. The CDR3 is CSVDPGLDTQYF. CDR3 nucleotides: TGCAGCGTTGATCCGGGGTTAGATACGCAGTATTTT.

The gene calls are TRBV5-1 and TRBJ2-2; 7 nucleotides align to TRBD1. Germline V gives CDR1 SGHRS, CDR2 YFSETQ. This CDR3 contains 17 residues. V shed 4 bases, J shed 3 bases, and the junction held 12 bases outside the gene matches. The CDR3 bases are TGCGCCAGCAGCCCTCCCCGGTCAGGGGGAGACACCGGGGAGCTGTTTTTT. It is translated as CASSPPRSGGDTGELFF.

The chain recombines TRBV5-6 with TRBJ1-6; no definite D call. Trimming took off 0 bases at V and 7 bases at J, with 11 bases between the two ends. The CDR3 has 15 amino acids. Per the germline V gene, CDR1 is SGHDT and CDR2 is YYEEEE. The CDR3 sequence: CASSLAVAANSPLHF. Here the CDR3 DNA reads TGTGCCAGCAGCTTGGCTGTAGCAGCAAATTCACCCCTCCACTTT.

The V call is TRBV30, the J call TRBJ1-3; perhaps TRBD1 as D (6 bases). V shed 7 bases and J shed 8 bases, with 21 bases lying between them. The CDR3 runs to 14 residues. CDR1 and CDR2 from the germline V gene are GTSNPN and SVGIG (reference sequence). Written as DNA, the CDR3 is TGTGCCTACTTGCTGAGAGAGGGGGTCGACACCATATATTTT. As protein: CAYLLREGVDTIYF. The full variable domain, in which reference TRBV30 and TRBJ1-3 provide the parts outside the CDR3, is SQTIHQWPATLVQPVGSPLSLECTVEGTSNPNLYWYRQAAGRGLQLLFYSVGIGQISSEVPQNLSASRPQDRQFILSSKKLLLSDSGFYLCAYLLREGVDTIYFGEGSWLTVV.

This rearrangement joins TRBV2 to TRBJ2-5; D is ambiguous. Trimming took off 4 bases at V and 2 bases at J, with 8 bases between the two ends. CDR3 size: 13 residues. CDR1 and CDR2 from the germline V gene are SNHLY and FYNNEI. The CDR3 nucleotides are TGTGCCAGCAGTGCACTGGTACAAGAGACCCAGTACTTC. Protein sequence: CASSALVQETQYF.

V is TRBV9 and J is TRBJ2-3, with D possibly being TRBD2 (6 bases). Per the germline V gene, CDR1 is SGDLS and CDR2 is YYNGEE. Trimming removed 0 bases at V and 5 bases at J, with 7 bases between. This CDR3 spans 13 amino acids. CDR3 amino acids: CASSVAGGDTQYF. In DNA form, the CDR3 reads TGTGCCAGCAGCGTAGCCGGGGGAGATACGCAGTATTTT. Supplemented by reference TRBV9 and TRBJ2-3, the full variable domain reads DSGVTQTPKHLITATGQRVTLRCSPRSGDLSVYWYQQSLDQGLQFLIQYYNGEERAKGNILERFSAQQFPDLHSELNLSSLELGDSALYFCASSVAGGDTQYFGPGTRLTVL.

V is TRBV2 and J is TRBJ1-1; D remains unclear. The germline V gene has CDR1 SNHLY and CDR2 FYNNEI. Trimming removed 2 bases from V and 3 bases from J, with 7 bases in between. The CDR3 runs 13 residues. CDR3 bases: TGTGCCAGCAGTGAAACGGTTGACACTGAAGCTTTCTTT. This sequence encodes CASSETVDTEAFF.

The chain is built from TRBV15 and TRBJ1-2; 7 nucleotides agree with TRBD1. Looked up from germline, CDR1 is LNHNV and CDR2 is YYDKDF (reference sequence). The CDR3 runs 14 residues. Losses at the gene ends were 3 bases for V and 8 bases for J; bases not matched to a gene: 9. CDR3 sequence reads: CATSSSRQGQGYTF. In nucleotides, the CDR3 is TGTGCCACCAGCAGCTCGAGGCAGGGACAGGGCTACACCTTC.

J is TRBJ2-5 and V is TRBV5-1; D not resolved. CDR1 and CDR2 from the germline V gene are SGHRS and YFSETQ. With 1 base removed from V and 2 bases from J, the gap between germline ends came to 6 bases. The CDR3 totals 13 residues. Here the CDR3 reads CASSLFGQETQYF. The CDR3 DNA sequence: TGCGCCAGCAGCTTGTTCGGGCAAGAGACCCAGTACTTC.

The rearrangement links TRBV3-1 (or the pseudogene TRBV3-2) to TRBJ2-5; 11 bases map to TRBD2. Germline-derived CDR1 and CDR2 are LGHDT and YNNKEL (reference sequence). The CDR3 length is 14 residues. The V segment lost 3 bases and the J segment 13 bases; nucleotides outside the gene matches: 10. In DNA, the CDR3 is TGTGCCAGCAGCCAGGGGACTAGCGGTTCCTCTCGGTACTTC. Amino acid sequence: CASSQGTSGSSRYF.

As DNA, the CDR3 is TGCAGCGTGGGCGAGAACAGGGTTGAGAGTTTGCTTAACCTCTATGGCTACACCTTC. Translation: CSVGENRVESLLNLYGYTF. This chain links TRBV29-1 with TRBJ1-2; tentative D call: TRBD1 (6 bases). The germline V gene encodes CDR1 SQVTM and CDR2 ANQGSEA. Trimming took 6 bases from V and 4 from J, leaving 33 bases between them. This CDR3 has 19 residues.

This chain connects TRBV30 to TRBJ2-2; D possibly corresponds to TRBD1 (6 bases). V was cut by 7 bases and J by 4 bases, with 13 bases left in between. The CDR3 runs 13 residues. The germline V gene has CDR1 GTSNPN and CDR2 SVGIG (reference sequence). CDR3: CASMTGATGELFF. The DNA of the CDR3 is TGTGCCTCGATGACAGGAGCCACCGGGGAGCTGTTTTTT.

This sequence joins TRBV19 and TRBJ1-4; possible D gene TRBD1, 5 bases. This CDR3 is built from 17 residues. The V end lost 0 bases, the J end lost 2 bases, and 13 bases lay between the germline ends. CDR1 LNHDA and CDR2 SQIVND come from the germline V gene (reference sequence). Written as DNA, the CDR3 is TGTGCCAGTAGTATAGAAGGCGGCGGGGCTACTAATGAAAAACTGTTTTTT. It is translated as CASSIEGGGATNEKLFF.

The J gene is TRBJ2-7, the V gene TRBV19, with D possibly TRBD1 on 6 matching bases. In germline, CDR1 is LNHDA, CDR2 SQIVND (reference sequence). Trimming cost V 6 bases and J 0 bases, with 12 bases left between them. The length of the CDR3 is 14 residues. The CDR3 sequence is CASSPDSRSYEQYF. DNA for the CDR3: TGTGCCAGTAGCCCGGACAGTCGCTCCTACGAGCAGTACTTC.

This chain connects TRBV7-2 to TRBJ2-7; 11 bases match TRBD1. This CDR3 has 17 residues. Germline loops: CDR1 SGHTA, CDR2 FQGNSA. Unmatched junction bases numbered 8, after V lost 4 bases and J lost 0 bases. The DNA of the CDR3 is TGTGCCAGCAGCTACCGGACAGGGGGCCTACCCTCCTACGAGCAGTACTTC. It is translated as CASSYRTGGLPSYEQYF. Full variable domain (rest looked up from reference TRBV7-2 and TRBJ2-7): GAGVSQSPSNKVTEKGKDVELRCDPISGHTALYWYRQSLGQGLEFLIYFQGNSAPDKSGLPSDRFSAERTGGSVSTLTIQRTQQEDSAVYLCASSYRTGGLPSYEQYFGPGTRLTVT.

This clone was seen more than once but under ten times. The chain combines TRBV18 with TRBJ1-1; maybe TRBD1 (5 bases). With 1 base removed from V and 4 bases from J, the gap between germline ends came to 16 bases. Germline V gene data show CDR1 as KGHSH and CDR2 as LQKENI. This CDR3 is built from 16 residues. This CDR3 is CASSPRQGGGITEAFF. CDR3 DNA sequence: TGTGCCAGCTCACCACGGCAGGGTGGAGGGATCACTGAAGCTTTCTTT.

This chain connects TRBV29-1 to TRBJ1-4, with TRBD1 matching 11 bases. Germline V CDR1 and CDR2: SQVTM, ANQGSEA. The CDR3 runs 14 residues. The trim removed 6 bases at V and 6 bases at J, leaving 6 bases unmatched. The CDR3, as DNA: TGCAGCGTCGTGGACAGGGGGCCGGATGAAAAACTGTTTTTT. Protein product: CSVVDRGPDEKLFF.